These T cell receptor beta chains were read from a single sample in a study of blood T cell repertoires in COVID-19. Profiling relied on immunoSEQ multiplex PCR, and the TCRdb table lists in-frame clones only, not all of them. The repertoire holds 65,000 to 75,000 clones, with roughly 90% as singletons. The sequenced sample was peripheral blood. The receptors derive from a man in his forties or fifties with acute or convalescent COVID-19. Each CDR3 is given with its conserved first and last residue. The order of the fields is clone size, D gene, J gene, V gene, CDR3 protein, CDR3 DNA. A D gene is named only where the DNA matches it firmly. Size is omitted from some rows. Given values are once, few, many or a class for expanded clones.

clone_size: .; d_call: .; j_call: TRBJ2-7; v_call: TRBV6-6; cdr3_aa: CASSRDFHYEQYF; cdr3_nt: TGTGCCAGCAGCCGGGACTTCCACTACGAGCAGTACTTC
clone_size: .; d_call: .; j_call: TRBJ1-4; v_call: TRBV28; cdr3_aa: CASSLPLIATNEKLFF; cdr3_nt: TGTGCCAGCAGTTTACCCCTAATAGCAACTAATGAAAAACTGTTTTTT
clone_size: once; d_call: TRBD2; j_call: TRBJ2-1; v_call: TRBV19; cdr3_aa: CASSSGLAPNEQFF; cdr3_nt: TGTGCCAGTAGTAGCGGACTAGCACCCAATGAGCAGTTCTTC
clone_size: .; d_call: TRBD2; j_call: TRBJ2-1; v_call: TRBV5-1; cdr3_aa: CASSSGLAGVSNEQFF; cdr3_nt: TGCGCCAGCAGCTCCGGACTAGCGGGAGTGTCTAATGAGCAGTTCTTC
clone_size: once; d_call: .; j_call: TRBJ1-6; v_call: TRBV25-1; cdr3_aa: CASSEEVYNSPLHF; cdr3_nt: TGTGCCAGCAGTGAGGAGGTCTATAATTCACCCCTCCACTTT
clone_size: once; d_call: TRBD2; j_call: TRBJ2-1; v_call: TRBV19; cdr3_aa: CASSGLLAGGYNEQFF; cdr3_nt: TGTGCCAGTAGTGGACTACTAGCGGGAGGATACAATGAGCAGTTCTTC
clone_size: .; d_call: TRBD1; j_call: TRBJ1-5; v_call: TRBV19; cdr3_aa: CASSLGQGSNQPQHF; cdr3_nt: TGTGCCAGTAGCTTGGGACAGGGAAGCAATCAGCCCCAGCATTTT
clone_size: .; d_call: TRBD1; j_call: TRBJ2-2; v_call: TRBV27; cdr3_aa: CASHTGQLTGELFF; cdr3_nt: TGTGCCAGCCATACGGGACAGTTAACCGGGGAGCTGTTTTTT
clone_size: .; d_call: .; j_call: TRBJ2-3; v_call: TRBV7-2; cdr3_aa: CASSPSRMGGVADTQYF; cdr3_nt: TGTGCCAGCAGCCCTTCCCGTATGGGGGGAGTAGCAGATACGCAGTATTTT
clone_size: .; d_call: TRBD2; j_call: TRBJ2-1; v_call: TRBV5-1; cdr3_aa: CASSSHSGSGVSEQFF; cdr3_nt: TGCGCCAGCAGCTCCCATTCGGGTAGCGGGGTATCTGAGCAGTTCTTC
clone_size: .; d_call: .; j_call: TRBJ1-2; v_call: TRBV6-2/TRBV6-3; cdr3_aa: CASSYNGQFAGYTF; cdr3_nt: TGTGCCAGCAGTTACAATGGACAGTTCGCTGGCTACACCTTC
clone_size: .; d_call: .; j_call: TRBJ1-5; v_call: TRBV6-1; cdr3_aa: CASSAYPDTAGNQPQHF; cdr3_nt: TGTGCCAGCAGTGCCTACCCAGACACCGCCGGAAATCAGCCCCAGCATTTT
clone_size: .; d_call: .; j_call: TRBJ1-3; v_call: TRBV2; cdr3_aa: CASSLRGAGNTIYF; cdr3_nt: TGTGCCAGCAGCCTTCGCGGGGCTGGAAACACCATATATTTT
clone_size: .; d_call: TRBD2; j_call: TRBJ2-1; v_call: TRBV9; cdr3_aa: CASSVSGTSGVYNEQFF; cdr3_nt: TGTGCCAGCAGCGTCAGTGGGACTAGCGGGGTTTACAATGAGCAGTTCTTC
clone_size: .; d_call: TRBD1; j_call: TRBJ2-7; v_call: TRBV28; cdr3_aa: CARRDRVYEQYF; cdr3_nt: TGTGCCAGACGGGACAGGGTCTACGAGCAGTACTTC
clone_size: .; d_call: .; j_call: TRBJ1-5; v_call: TRBV21-1; cdr3_aa: CASSARFQMGRRQPQHF; cdr3_nt: TGTGCCAGCAGCGCTAGATTCCAAATGGGGCGTAGGCAGCCCCAGCATTTT
clone_size: .; d_call: .; j_call: TRBJ2-2; v_call: TRBV4-3; cdr3_aa: CASSQDWLNTGELFF; cdr3_nt: TGCGCCAGCAGCCAAGATTGGCTTAACACCGGGGAGCTGTTTTTT
clone_size: .; d_call: .; j_call: TRBJ1-5; v_call: TRBV3-1/TRBV3-2; cdr3_aa: CASSQDTVNQPQHF; cdr3_nt: TGTGCCAGCAGCCAAGATACAGTTAATCAGCCCCAGCATTTT
clone_size: .; d_call: .; j_call: TRBJ2-5; v_call: TRBV2; cdr3_aa: CASSLLRGEGAQYF; cdr3_nt: TGTGCCAGCAGCCTCCTCCGGGGCGAGGGGGCCCAGTACTTC
clone_size: .; d_call: TRBD1; j_call: TRBJ1-2; v_call: TRBV19; cdr3_aa: CASQYLTGGTGYTF; cdr3_nt: TGTGCCAGTCAATACCTAACAGGGGGAACTGGCTACACCTTC
clone_size: .; d_call: TRBD1; j_call: TRBJ2-7; v_call: TRBV6-5; cdr3_aa: CASRRTGKVGEQYF; cdr3_nt: TGTGCCAGCAGGAGGACAGGGAAAGTTGGCGAGCAGTACTTC
clone_size: .; d_call: TRBD1; j_call: TRBJ2-5; v_call: TRBV5-6; cdr3_aa: CASSHQGAETQYF; cdr3_nt: TGTGCCAGCAGCCATCAGGGGGCCGAGACCCAGTACTTC
clone_size: .; d_call: TRBD1; j_call: TRBJ1-5; v_call: TRBV5-8; cdr3_aa: CASSLGSGQGGNQPQHF; cdr3_nt: TGTGCCAGCAGCTTGGGATCAGGACAGGGTGGCAATCAGCCCCAGCATTTT
clone_size: .; d_call: .; j_call: TRBJ2-1; v_call: TRBV18; cdr3_aa: CASSPILSAGAVFEQFF; cdr3_nt: TGTGCCAGCTCACCAATACTCAGCGCGGGGGCCGTTTTTGAGCAGTTCTTC
clone_size: .; d_call: TRBD1; j_call: TRBJ2-1; v_call: TRBV18; cdr3_aa: CASSSTGGPHNEQFF; cdr3_nt: TGTGCCAGCTCGTCGACAGGGGGCCCTCACAATGAGCAGTTCTTC
clone_size: .; d_call: TRBD2; j_call: TRBJ2-1; v_call: TRBV5-5; cdr3_aa: CASSAGLAGGRTYNEQFF; cdr3_nt: TGTGCCAGCAGCGCGGGACTAGCGGGGGGCAGAACCTACAATGAGCAGTTCTTC
clone_size: once; d_call: .; j_call: TRBJ2-3; v_call: TRBV29-1; cdr3_aa: CSVVPRPYGTDTQYF; cdr3_nt: TGCAGCGTTGTTCCTAGGCCATACGGCACAGATACGCAGTATTTT
clone_size: .; d_call: .; j_call: TRBJ1-1; v_call: TRBV9; cdr3_aa: CASSADTEAFF; cdr3_nt: TGTGCCAGCAGCGCGGACACTGAAGCTTTCTTT
clone_size: .; d_call: .; j_call: TRBJ1-5; v_call: TRBV5-1; cdr3_aa: CASSLGGSSSSNQPQHF; cdr3_nt: TGCGCCAGCAGCTTGGGCGGCAGCTCATCTAGCAATCAGCCCCAGCATTTT
clone_size: .; d_call: TRBD1; j_call: TRBJ1-4; v_call: TRBV5-6; cdr3_aa: CASSPSWTGDEKLFF; cdr3_nt: TGTGCCAGCAGCCCCAGCTGGACAGGGGATGAAAAACTGTTTTTT
clone_size: .; d_call: .; j_call: TRBJ1-1; v_call: TRBV27; cdr3_aa: CASSSWNTEAFF; cdr3_nt: TGTGCCAGCAGTTCTTGGAACACTGAAGCTTTCTTT
clone_size: once; d_call: .; j_call: TRBJ2-7; v_call: TRBV7-6; cdr3_aa: CASSFGQAGEQYF; cdr3_nt: TGTGCCAGCAGCTTTGGGCAGGCGGGGGAGCAGTACTTC
clone_size: .; d_call: .; j_call: TRBJ1-4; v_call: TRBV25-1; cdr3_aa: CASSGRRGTFNEKLFF; cdr3_nt: TGTGCCAGCAGTGGGCGCCGGGGGACCTTTAATGAAAAACTGTTTTTT
clone_size: .; d_call: .; j_call: TRBJ1-2; v_call: TRBV4-3; cdr3_aa: CASSPAGGNGYTF; cdr3_nt: TGCGCCAGCAGCCCTGCGGGGGGGAATGGCTACACCTTC
clone_size: once; d_call: .; j_call: TRBJ2-3; v_call: TRBV7-2; cdr3_aa: CASSSRQGPGGTQYF; cdr3_nt: TGTGCCAGCAGCTCGCGACAGGGACCCGGGGGTACGCAGTATTTT
clone_size: once; d_call: .; j_call: TRBJ1-2; v_call: TRBV19; cdr3_aa: CASSMQGMDYGYTF; cdr3_nt: TGTGCCAGTAGTATGCAGGGGATGGACTATGGCTACACCTTC
clone_size: .; d_call: .; j_call: TRBJ2-1; v_call: TRBV5-1; cdr3_aa: CASRESDYYNEQFF; cdr3_nt: TGCGCCAGCAGGGAGTCCGACTATTACAATGAGCAGTTCTTC
clone_size: once; d_call: .; j_call: TRBJ2-5; v_call: TRBV30; cdr3_aa: CAWSSVGYFRTQYF; cdr3_nt: TGTGCCTGGAGTAGTGTGGGCTACTTCCGGACCCAGTACTTC
clone_size: .; d_call: .; j_call: TRBJ1-2; v_call: TRBV4-3; cdr3_aa: CASSQVQNYGYTF; cdr3_nt: TGCGCCAGCAGCCAAGTACAGAACTATGGCTACACCTTC
clone_size: .; d_call: TRBD1; j_call: TRBJ1-2; v_call: TRBV7-2; cdr3_aa: CASRAGTVEYGYTF; cdr3_nt: TGTGCCAGCAGGGCCGGGACAGTTGAATATGGCTACACCTTC
clone_size: .; d_call: .; j_call: TRBJ2-7; v_call: TRBV20-1; cdr3_aa: CSASSGHEQYF; cdr3_nt: TGCAGTGCTAGTTCAGGCCACGAGCAGTACTTC
clone_size: once; d_call: .; j_call: TRBJ1-5; v_call: TRBV28; cdr3_aa: CASSLGTTLVEPQHF; cdr3_nt: TGTGCCAGCAGTTTAGGGACAACGCTTGTGGAGCCCCAGCATTTT
clone_size: .; d_call: .; j_call: TRBJ1-6; v_call: TRBV5-4; cdr3_aa: CASSLGLYNSPLHF; cdr3_nt: TGTGCCAGCAGCTTGGGACTGTATAATTCACCCCTCCACTTT
clone_size: .; d_call: TRBD2; j_call: TRBJ2-7; v_call: TRBV5-4; cdr3_aa: CASSPPRASGHSYEQYF; cdr3_nt: TGTGCCAGCAGTCCACCACGAGCTAGCGGCCACTCCTACGAGCAGTACTTC
clone_size: .; d_call: .; j_call: TRBJ1-5; v_call: TRBV28; cdr3_aa: CASSLFREGNQPQHF; cdr3_nt: TGTGCCAGCAGTTTATTCCGGGAAGGAAATCAGCCCCAGCATTTT
clone_size: .; d_call: TRBD2; j_call: TRBJ2-3; v_call: TRBV3-1/TRBV3-2; cdr3_aa: CASSLKTWLAGGILDTDTQYF; cdr3_nt: TGTGCCAGCAGCCTAAAAACATGGCTAGCGGGAGGGATTTTAGACACAGATACGCAGTATTTT
clone_size: .; d_call: .; j_call: TRBJ2-3; v_call: TRBV25-1; cdr3_aa: CASSRRGWADTQYF; cdr3_nt: TGTGCCAGCAGCAGGAGGGGATGGGCAGATACGCAGTATTTT
clone_size: .; d_call: .; j_call: TRBJ2-2; v_call: TRBV9; cdr3_aa: CASSVLSPANTGELFF; cdr3_nt: TGTGCCAGCAGCGTACTTTCCCCCGCGAACACCGGGGAGCTGTTTTTT
clone_size: .; d_call: .; j_call: TRBJ1-6; v_call: TRBV3-1/TRBV3-2; cdr3_aa: CASSQAAGGPLHF; cdr3_nt: TGTGCCAGCAGCCAAGCGGCGGGGGGTCCCCTCCACTTT
clone_size: .; d_call: TRBD2; j_call: TRBJ2-1; v_call: TRBV4-3; cdr3_aa: CASSQGRRAGVYNEQFF; cdr3_nt: TGCGCCAGCAGCCAAGGAAGGAGAGCGGGGGTCTACAATGAGCAGTTCTTC